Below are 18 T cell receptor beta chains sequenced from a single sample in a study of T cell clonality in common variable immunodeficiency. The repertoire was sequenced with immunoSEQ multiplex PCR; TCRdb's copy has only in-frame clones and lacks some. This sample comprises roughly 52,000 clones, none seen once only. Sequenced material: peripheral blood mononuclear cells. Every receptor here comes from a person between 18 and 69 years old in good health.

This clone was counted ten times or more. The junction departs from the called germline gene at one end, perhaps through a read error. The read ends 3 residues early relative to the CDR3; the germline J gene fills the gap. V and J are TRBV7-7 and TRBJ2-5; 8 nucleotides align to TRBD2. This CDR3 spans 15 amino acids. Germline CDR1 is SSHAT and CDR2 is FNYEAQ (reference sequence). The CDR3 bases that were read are TGTGCTAGCAGCCGCCAAGCGGGAGAAATGGAGACC. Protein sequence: CASSRQAGEMET. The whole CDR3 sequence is CASSRQAGEMETQYF.

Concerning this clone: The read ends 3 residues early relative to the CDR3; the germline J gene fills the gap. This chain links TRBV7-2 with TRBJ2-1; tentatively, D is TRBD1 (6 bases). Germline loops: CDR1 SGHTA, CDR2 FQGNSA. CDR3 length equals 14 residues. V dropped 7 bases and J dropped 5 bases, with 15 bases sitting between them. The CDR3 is CASTTGGSNNEQFF. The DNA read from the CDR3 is TGTGCCAGCACGACAGGCGGGTCCAACAATGAG. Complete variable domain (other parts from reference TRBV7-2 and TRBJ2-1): GAGVSQSPSNKVTEKGKDVELRCDPISGHTALYWYRQSLGQGLEFLIYFQGNSAPDKSGLPSDRFSAERTGGSVSTLTIQRTQQEDSAVYLCASTTGGSNNEQFFGPGTRLTVL.

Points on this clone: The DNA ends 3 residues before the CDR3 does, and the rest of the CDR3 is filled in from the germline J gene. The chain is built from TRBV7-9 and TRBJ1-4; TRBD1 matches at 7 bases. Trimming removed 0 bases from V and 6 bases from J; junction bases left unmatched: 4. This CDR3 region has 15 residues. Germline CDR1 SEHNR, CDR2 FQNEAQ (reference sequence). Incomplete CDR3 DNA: TGTGCCAGCAGCTTAGCGTCAGGACAGGATGAAAAA. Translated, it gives CASSLASGQDEK. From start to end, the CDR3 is CASSLASGQDEKLFF.

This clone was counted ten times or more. The CDR3 DNA, read in part, is TGTGCCAGCAGCTTGGTCCCAGAGGGTCTAGAGACC. Its protein product is CASSLVPEGLET. The full CDR3 protein reads CASSLVPEGLETQYF. The rearrangement links TRBV5-5 to TRBJ2-5, with D possibly matching TRBD2 (5 bases). The read is 3 residues too short to cover the CDR3 end, so that end is filled in from the germline J gene. V shed 0 bases and J shed 4 bases, with 13 bases lying between them. Germline V CDR1 and CDR2: SGHKS, YYEKEE (reference sequence). The CDR3 totals 15 residues. Together with reference TRBV5-5 and TRBJ2-5, the CDR3 gives the full variable domain: DAGVTQSPTHLIKTRGQQVTLRCSPISGHKSVSWYQQVLGQGPQFIFQYYEKEERGRGNFPDRFSARQFPNYSSELNVNALLLGDSALYLCASSLVPEGLETQYFGPGTRLLVL.

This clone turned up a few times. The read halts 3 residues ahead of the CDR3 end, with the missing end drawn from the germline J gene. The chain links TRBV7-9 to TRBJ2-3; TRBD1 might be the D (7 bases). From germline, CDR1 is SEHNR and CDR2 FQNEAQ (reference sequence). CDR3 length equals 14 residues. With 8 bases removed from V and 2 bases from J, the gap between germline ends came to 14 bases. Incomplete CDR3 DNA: TGTGCCAGCGTACAGGGGCGGGACACAGATACG. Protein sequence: CASVQGRDTDT. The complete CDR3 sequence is CASVQGRDTDTQYF.

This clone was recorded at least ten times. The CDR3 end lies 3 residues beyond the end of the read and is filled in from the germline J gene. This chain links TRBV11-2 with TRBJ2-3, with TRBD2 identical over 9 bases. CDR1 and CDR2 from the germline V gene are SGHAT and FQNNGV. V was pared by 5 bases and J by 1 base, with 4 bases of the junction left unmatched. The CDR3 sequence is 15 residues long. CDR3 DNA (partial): TGTGCCAGCAGCCCCTTAGCGGGAGGCACAGATACG. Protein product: CASSPLAGGTDT. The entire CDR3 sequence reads CASSPLAGGTDTQYF.

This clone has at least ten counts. CDR3 DNA, as far as it was read: TGTGCCAGTGACAGGACTCACGATAATTCACCC. Translating it yields CASDRTHDNSP. In full, the CDR3 reads CASDRTHDNSPLHF. This chain joins TRBV2 and TRBJ1-6; the D gene is possibly TRBD1 (6 bases). The read ends 3 residues shy of where the CDR3 ends; the end is completed using the germline J gene. This CDR3 has 14 amino acids. The V end was cut by 9 bases, the J end by 5 bases, with 14 bases between. CDR1 SNHLY and CDR2 FYNNEI come from the germline V gene.

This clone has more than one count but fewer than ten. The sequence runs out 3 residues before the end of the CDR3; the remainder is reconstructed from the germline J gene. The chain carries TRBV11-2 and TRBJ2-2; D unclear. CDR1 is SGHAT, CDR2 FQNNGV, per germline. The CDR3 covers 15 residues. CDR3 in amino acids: CASSSEWASGEKLFF. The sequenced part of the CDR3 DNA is TGTGCCAGCAGCTCCGAGTGGGCTTCCGGTGAAAAG.

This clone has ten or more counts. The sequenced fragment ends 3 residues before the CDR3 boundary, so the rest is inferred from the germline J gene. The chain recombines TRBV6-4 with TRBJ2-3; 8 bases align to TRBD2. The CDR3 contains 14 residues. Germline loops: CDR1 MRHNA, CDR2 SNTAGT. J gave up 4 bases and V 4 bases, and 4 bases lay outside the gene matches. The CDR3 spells CASSVLAESDTQYF. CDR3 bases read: TGTGCCAGCAGTGTACTAGCGGAATCAGATACG.

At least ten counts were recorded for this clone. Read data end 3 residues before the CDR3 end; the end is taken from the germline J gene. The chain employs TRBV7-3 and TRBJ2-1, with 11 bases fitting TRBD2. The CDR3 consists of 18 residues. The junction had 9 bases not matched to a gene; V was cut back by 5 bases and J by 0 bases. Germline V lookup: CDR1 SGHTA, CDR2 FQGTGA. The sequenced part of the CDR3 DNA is TGTGCCAGCAGCCACTTCACTAGCGGGGGTTTCTCCTACAATGAG. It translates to CASSHFTSGGFSYNE. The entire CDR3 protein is CASSHFTSGGFSYNEQFF.

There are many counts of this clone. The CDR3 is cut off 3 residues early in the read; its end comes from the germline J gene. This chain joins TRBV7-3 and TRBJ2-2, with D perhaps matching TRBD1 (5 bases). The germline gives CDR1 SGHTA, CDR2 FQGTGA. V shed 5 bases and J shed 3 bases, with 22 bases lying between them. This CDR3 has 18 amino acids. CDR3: CASSQHYWGPEDTGELFF. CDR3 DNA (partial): TGTGCCAGCAGCCAACACTATTGGGGCCCAGAAGACACCGGGGAG.

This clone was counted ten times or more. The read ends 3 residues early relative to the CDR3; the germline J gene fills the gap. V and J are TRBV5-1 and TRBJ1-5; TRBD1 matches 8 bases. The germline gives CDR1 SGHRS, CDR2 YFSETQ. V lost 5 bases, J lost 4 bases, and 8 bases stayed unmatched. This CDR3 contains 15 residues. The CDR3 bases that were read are TGCGCCAGCAGTTGGGGTGGGGACAGGAATCAGCCC. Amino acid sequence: CASSWGGDRNQP. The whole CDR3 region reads CASSWGGDRNQPQHF.

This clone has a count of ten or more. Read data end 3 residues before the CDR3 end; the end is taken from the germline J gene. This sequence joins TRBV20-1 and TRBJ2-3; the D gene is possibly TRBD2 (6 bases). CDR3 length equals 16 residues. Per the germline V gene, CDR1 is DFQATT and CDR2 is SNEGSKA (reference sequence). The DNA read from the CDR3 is TGCAGTGCAACCGGGACTGGGCGACGCAACCAAGAGACG. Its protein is CSATGTGRRNQET. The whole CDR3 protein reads CSATGTGRRNQETQYF.

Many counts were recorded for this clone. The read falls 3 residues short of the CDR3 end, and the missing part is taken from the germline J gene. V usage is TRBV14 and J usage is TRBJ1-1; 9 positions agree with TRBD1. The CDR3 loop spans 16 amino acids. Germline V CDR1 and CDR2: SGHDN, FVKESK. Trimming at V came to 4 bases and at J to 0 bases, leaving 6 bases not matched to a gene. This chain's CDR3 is CASSPGQGFMNTEAFF. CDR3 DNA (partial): TGTGCCAGCAGCCCGGGACAGGGTTTCATGAACACTGAA.

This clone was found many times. CDR3 amino acids: CAWSRGYMNTEAFF. Partial CDR3 DNA: TGTGCCTGGAGTAGAGGGTATATGAACACTGAA. The chain joins TRBV30 to TRBJ1-1; D unresolved. From the germline J gene comes the end of the CDR3, since the read stops 3 residues before it. The CDR3 spans 14 residues. Trimming stripped 2 bases from V and 0 bases from J, with 10 bases between. Germline V gene data show CDR1 as GTSNPN and CDR2 as SVGIG (reference sequence).

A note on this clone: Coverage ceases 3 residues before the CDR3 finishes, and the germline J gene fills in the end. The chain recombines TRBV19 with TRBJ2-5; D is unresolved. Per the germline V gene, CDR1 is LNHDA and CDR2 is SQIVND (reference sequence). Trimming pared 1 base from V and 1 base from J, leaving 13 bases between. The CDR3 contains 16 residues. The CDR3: CASSIGAGSFQETQYF. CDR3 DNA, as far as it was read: TGTGCCAGTAGTATAGGGGCAGGATCCTTCCAAGAGACC.

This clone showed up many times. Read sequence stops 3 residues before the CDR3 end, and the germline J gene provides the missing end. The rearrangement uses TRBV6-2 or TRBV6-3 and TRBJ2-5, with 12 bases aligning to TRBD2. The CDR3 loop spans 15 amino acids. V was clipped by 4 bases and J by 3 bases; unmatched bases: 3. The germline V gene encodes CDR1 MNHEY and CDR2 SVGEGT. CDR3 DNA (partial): TGTGCCAGCAGTTCAAGACTAGCGGGAGAAGAGACC. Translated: CASSSRLAGEET. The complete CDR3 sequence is CASSSRLAGEETQYF.

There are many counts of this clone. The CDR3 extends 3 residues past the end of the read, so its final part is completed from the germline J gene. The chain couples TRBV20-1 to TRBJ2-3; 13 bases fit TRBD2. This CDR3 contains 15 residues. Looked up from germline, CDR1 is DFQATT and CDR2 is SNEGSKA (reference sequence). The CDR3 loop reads CSAGHTSGRAETQYF. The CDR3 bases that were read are TGCAGTGCTGGTCACACTAGCGGGAGGGCTGAGACG.